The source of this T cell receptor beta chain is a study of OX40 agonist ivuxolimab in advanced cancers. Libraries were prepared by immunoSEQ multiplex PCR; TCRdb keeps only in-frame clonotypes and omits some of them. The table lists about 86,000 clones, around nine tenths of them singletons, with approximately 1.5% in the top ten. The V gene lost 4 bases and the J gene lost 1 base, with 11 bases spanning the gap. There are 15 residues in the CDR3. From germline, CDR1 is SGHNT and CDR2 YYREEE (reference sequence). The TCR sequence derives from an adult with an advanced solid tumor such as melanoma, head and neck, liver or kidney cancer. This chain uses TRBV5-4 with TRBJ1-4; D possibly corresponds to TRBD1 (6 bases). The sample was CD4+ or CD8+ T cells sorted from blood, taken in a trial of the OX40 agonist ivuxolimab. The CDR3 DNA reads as TGTGCCAGCAGCACCACAGGGAGAACTAATGAAAAACTGTTTTTT. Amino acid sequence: CASSTTGRTNEKLFF.